What follows are 29 T cell receptor beta chains derived from one specimen sequenced in a study of shared clonotypes between healthy human individuals. The data were produced by immunoSEQ multiplex PCR, yet TCRdb's version contains in-frame clones alone and is incomplete. The top ten hold approximately 1.5% of the sample, which has about 1 million clones, under 80% seen once. The sequenced sample was memory CD4+ T cells sorted from blood. The sample's subset: CD45RA-negative fraction. The receptors come from a man aged 18 to 29 in good health.

The CDR3 spells CASSFGPHNEQFF. The CDR3 DNA sequence: TGTGCCAGCAGCTTCGGACCCCACAATGAGCAGTTCTTC. The chain recombines TRBV6-5 with TRBJ2-1; D gene unclear. This CDR3 contains 13 residues. Germline CDR1 reads MNHEY; CDR2 reads SVGAGI. The V and J ends lost 6 bases and 5 bases respectively, with 11 bases between them.

The CDR3 reads CASKTDRGTGTSEYGYTF. In DNA, the CDR3 is TGCGCCAGCAAAACCGATCGGGGGACAGGGACGTCTGAGTATGGCTACACCTTC. The chain is built from TRBV10-1 and TRBJ1-2, with 9 bases aligning to TRBD1. Germline loops: CDR1 WNHNN, CDR2 SYGVQD (reference sequence). Losses at the gene ends were 7 bases for V and 5 bases for J; bases not matched to a gene: 20. This CDR3 has 18 amino acids.

Turning to this clone: Other DNA sequences from this sample encode an identical CDR3 as well. The V gene is TRBV7-2, the J gene TRBJ2-1; 7 nucleotides align to TRBD1. V was clipped by 5 bases and J by 6 bases; unmatched bases: 4. CDR1 is SGHTA and CDR2 is FQGNSA in the germline V gene. The CDR3 sequence is 13 residues long. The CDR3 bases are TGTGCCAGCAGCCGCCAGGGGGTCAATGAGCAGTTCTTC. Translated: CASSRQGVNEQFF.

The rearrangement uses TRBV15 and TRBJ1-6; maybe TRBD1 (5 bases). V lost 2 bases, J lost 6 bases, and 14 bases lay in between. CDR3 size: 16 residues. Germline CDR1 is LNHNV and CDR2 is YYDKDF (reference sequence). The CDR3 loop is CATSRKQVGGNSPLHF. The CDR3 nucleotides read TGTGCCACCAGCAGAAAACAGGTGGGGGGTAATTCACCCCTCCACTTT. Together with reference TRBV15 and TRBJ1-6, the CDR3 gives the full variable domain: DAMVIQNPRYQVTQFGKPVTLSCSQTLNHNVMYWYQQKSSQAPKLLFHYYDKDFNNEADTPDNFQSRRPNTSFCFLDIRSPGLGDTAMYLCATSRKQVGGNSPLHFGNGTRLTVT.

On this clone itself: Since a much larger clone is just one base distant, this may be a read error. The sample carries other DNA sequences with the same CDR3. J is TRBJ1-4 and V is TRBV5-3; TRBD1 is a possible D gene (5 bases). TRBV5-3 falls under the ORF class, with uncertain function. The germline V and J ends were trimmed by 4 bases and 8 bases, with 15 bases remaining between them. This CDR3 contains 14 residues. In DNA, the CDR3 is TGTGCCAGAAGCACAGGACAAGGGAAGGAAAAACTGTTTTTT. Translation: CARSTGQGKEKLFF.

The table lists this clone with a few counts. The rearrangement uses TRBV11-2 and TRBJ2-5, with D tentatively TRBD2 (5 bases). Germline V gene sequence: CDR1 SGHAT, CDR2 FQNNGV. The CDR3 contains 16 residues. Trimming cost V 5 bases and J 5 bases, with 21 bases left between them. CDR3 loop: CASSLPLPGSQETQYF. CDR3 coding DNA: TGTGCCAGCAGCCTCCCGCTGCCGGGGAGCCAGGAGACCCAGTACTTC.

The genes are TRBV18 and TRBJ1-4, with 10 bases that match TRBD1. This CDR3 has 15 residues. The germline V gene encodes CDR1 KGHSH and CDR2 LQKENI. Trimming took 3 bases from V and 7 from J; bases not matched to a gene: 5. The CDR3 coding sequence is TGTGCCAGCTCACCTCTGACAGGGGGCGGTGAAAAACTGTTTTTT. As protein: CASSPLTGGGEKLFF.

The chain combines TRBV28 with TRBJ1-2; 7 nucleotides match TRBD1. Unmatched junction bases numbered 13, after V lost 7 bases and J lost 8 bases. The CDR3 runs 14 residues. Germline values: CDR1 MDHEN, CDR2 SYDVKM. CDR3 nucleotides: TGTGCCAGCATCTCCACAGGGGCGCTCCGGGGCTACACCTTC. As protein: CASISTGALRGYTF.

The chain has TRBV12-5 and TRBJ2-1; 8 nucleotides match TRBD2. CDR1 LGHNT and CDR2 FRNRAP come from the germline V gene. The V and J ends lost 2 bases and 6 bases, in that order; junction bases with no gene match: 9. The CDR3 consists of 16 residues. Here the CDR3 DNA reads TGTGCTAGTGGTTTGCTAGCGGGCCTGAGCTCCAATGAGCAGTTCTTC. This encodes CASGLLAGLSSNEQFF.

At least ten counts were recorded for this clone. The chain has TRBV4-1 and TRBJ2-7; a weak D match, TRBD1 (5 bases). Germline loops: CDR1 MGHRA, CDR2 YSYEKL. The CDR3 sequence is 14 residues long. Trimming took off 6 bases at V and 4 bases at J, with 16 bases between the two ends. CDR3 in amino acids: CASSHGAAPYEQYF. CDR3 coding DNA: TGCGCCAGCAGTCATGGGGCCGCCCCATACGAGCAGTACTTC.

The chain has TRBV28 and TRBJ1-1; D gene ambiguous. V shed 6 bases and J shed 7 bases, with 12 bases lying between them. The CDR3 consists of 12 residues. Germline V CDR1 and CDR2: MDHEN, SYDVKM. CDR3 protein: CASSLGGFEAFF. The CDR3 DNA reads TGTGCCAGCAGCCTGGGTGGTTTTGAAGCTTTCTTT.

This clone occurred a few times. The V and J genes are TRBV30 and TRBJ1-1, with 8 bases matching TRBD1. From germline, CDR1 is GTSNPN and CDR2 SVGIG (reference sequence). The CDR3 runs to 12 residues. V gave up 6 bases and J gave up 4 bases; unmatched junction bases: 4. Here the CDR3 reads CACDRGLTEAFF. The CDR3 nucleotides read TGTGCCTGTGACAGGGGTCTCACTGAAGCTTTCTTT. The variable domain in full, with the rest retrieved from reference TRBV30 and TRBJ1-1, is SQTIHQWPATLVQPVGSPLSLECTVEGTSNPNLYWYRQAAGRGLQLLFYSVGIGQISSEVPQNLSASRPQDRQFILSSKKLLLSDSGFYLCACDRGLTEAFFGQGTRLTVV.

A word on this clone: At the DNA level, this CDR3 is encoded by other sequences in the same sample as well. V and J are TRBV30 and TRBJ2-2; D perhaps matches TRBD2 (6 bases). V lost 3 bases and J 1 base, leaving 9 bases between the germline ends. The CDR3 runs to 14 residues. Germline V gene data show CDR1 as GTSNPN and CDR2 as SVGIG (reference sequence). DNA of the CDR3: TGTGCCTGGAGATCCGGGGGGAACACCGGGGAGCTGTTTTTT. This sequence encodes CAWRSGGNTGELFF.

CDR3 sequence (DNA): TGTGCCTGGAGAAGGACTAGCGGGAGATCCTACGAGCAGTACTTC. Its translation: CAWRRTSGRSYEQYF. The rearrangement uses TRBV30 and TRBJ2-7; 13 nucleotides match TRBD2. This CDR3 is 15 amino acids long. Germline values: CDR1 GTSNPN, CDR2 SVGIG (reference sequence). The junction had 3 bases not matched to a gene; V was cut back by 3 bases and J by 1 base.

The chain employs TRBV13 and TRBJ1-3; D remains ambiguous. CDR1 and CDR2 (germline): PRHDT, FYEKMQ (reference sequence). The length of the CDR3 is 16 residues. V lost 5 bases and J lost 0, with 14 bases in between. The CDR3: CASSPRYLPSGNTIYF. As DNA, the CDR3 is TGTGCCAGCAGCCCTCGGTACCTACCCTCTGGAAACACCATATATTTT.

The J gene is TRBJ1-5, the V gene TRBV28; tentative D call: TRBD1 (6 bases). CDR1 MDHEN and CDR2 SYDVKM come from the germline V gene. Trimming shortened V by 3 bases and J by 2 bases, and 14 bases separated the two germline ends. The CDR3 contains 16 residues. The DNA of the CDR3 is TGTGCCAGCAGTTTGGCCGCCAGGGGAGGCAATCAGCCCCAGCATTTT. It is translated as CASSLAARGGNQPQHF.

V gene TRBV5-8 combines with J gene TRBJ2-1, with D perhaps TRBD1 or TRBD2 (5 bases each). The CDR3 covers 17 residues. Germline-derived CDR1 and CDR2 are SGHTS and YDEGEE. Trimming removed 3 bases from V and 9 bases from J, with 25 bases in between. The CDR3 DNA reads TGTGCCAGCAGCTGGGGGACCCCCGGAAGTGATCGGGGTGAGCAGTTCTTC. Residues: CASSWGTPGSDRGEQFF.

V and J are TRBV6-5 and TRBJ1-5; no clear D. V was clipped by 5 bases and J by 0 bases, with 8 bases between them. The germline V gene encodes CDR1 MNHEY and CDR2 SVGAGI. The CDR3 covers 14 residues. In DNA form, the CDR3 reads TGTGCCAGCAGTCCGGTAAATAGCAATCAGCCCCAGCATTTT. Translating it yields CASSPVNSNQPQHF.

DNA of the CDR3: TGTGCCATCAGTGAGTCGCTCGGGACAGGTTCGGGAGGCTACACCTTC. Amino acid sequence: CAISESLGTGSGGYTF. The chain uses TRBV10-3 and TRBJ1-2, with 8 bases aligning to TRBD1. This CDR3 is built from 16 residues. Per germline, CDR1 ENHRY and CDR2 SYGVKD. Trimming removed 0 bases from V and 8 bases from J; junction bases left unmatched: 11.

The chain couples TRBV5-1 to TRBJ2-3, with 8 bases aligning to TRBD2. In germline, CDR1 is SGHRS, CDR2 YFSETQ. The CDR3 is 14 residues long. Trimming took 4 bases from V and 10 from J; bases not matched to a gene: 11. The CDR3 coding sequence is TGCGCCAGCAGCGCGGATAGCGGGGACCAGCCGCAGTATTTT. Its protein product is CASSADSGDQPQYF.

Of note for this clone: The same CDR3 also results from other DNA sequences found in this sample. The chain couples TRBV28 to TRBJ2-3; D possibly uses TRBD1 or TRBD2 (5 bases each). V was cut by 5 bases and J by 0 bases, with 6 bases left in between. CDR1 and CDR2 from the germline V gene are MDHEN and SYDVKM. This CDR3 is built from 13 residues. The CDR3 spells CASSRGSTDTQYF. CDR3 DNA sequence: TGTGCCAGCAGTCGGGGCAGCACAGATACGCAGTATTTT.

This rearrangement joins TRBV5-4 to TRBJ2-7, with 7 nucleotides matching TRBD1. J gave up 5 bases and V 3 bases, and 14 bases lay outside the gene matches. From germline, CDR1 is SGHNT and CDR2 YYREEE (reference sequence). There are 16 residues in the CDR3. CDR3 sequence (DNA): TGTGCCAGCAGCTCCCGGACAGGTGAAAAACTCGACGAGCAGTACTTC. The encoded protein is CASSSRTGEKLDEQYF.

Concerning this clone: Other nucleotide sequences in the sample specify the same CDR3. V and J are TRBV9 and TRBJ2-3; D call uncertain. The CDR3 totals 15 residues. V lost 0 bases, J lost 0 bases, and 8 bases lay in between. Germline V CDR1 and CDR2: SGDLS, YYNGEE. The chain's CDR3 is CASSVVYGSTDTQYF. The CDR3 nucleotides are TGTGCCAGCAGCGTAGTATACGGGAGCACAGATACGCAGTATTTT.

The chain is built from TRBV6-1 and TRBJ2-7; no definite D call. CDR1 and CDR2 (germline): MNHNS, SASEGT. This CDR3 is 15 amino acids long. Trimming left V 2 bases short and J 0 bases short, with 11 bases between. The CDR3 DNA sequence: TGTGCCAGCAGTGAATTTCCCCAGCACTCCTACGAGCAGTACTTC. Translating gives CASSEFPQHSYEQYF.

This clone was observed once. CDR3 nucleotide sequence: TGTGCTAGTGGTTCAAGCCCGGGACGCTTAAAAGAGACCCAGTACTTC. Its protein product is CASGSSPGRLKETQYF. This chain joins TRBV12-5 and TRBJ2-5, with D perhaps being TRBD1 or TRBD2 (5 bases each). V was trimmed by 4 bases and J by 3 bases, leaving 18 bases between them. CDR3 length: 16 residues. Germline lookup yields CDR1 LGHNT and CDR2 FRNRAP.

The chain recombines TRBV9 with TRBJ2-3; 9 bases agree with TRBD2. Trimming took 2 bases from V and 3 from J; bases not matched to a gene: 7. Germline V gene data show CDR1 as SGDLS and CDR2 as YYNGEE. The CDR3 loop spans 16 amino acids. CDR3 DNA sequence: TGTGCCAGCAGCGTCCAGGGACTAGCCCCGACAGATACGCAGTATTTT. The encoded protein is CASSVQGLAPTDTQYF. The full variable domain, rest sourced from reference TRBV9 and TRBJ2-3, is DSGVTQTPKHLITATGQRVTLRCSPRSGDLSVYWYQQSLDQGLQFLIQYYNGEERAKGNILERFSAQQFPDLHSELNLSSLELGDSALYFCASSVQGLAPTDTQYFGPGTRLTVL.

This clone showed up just a few times. This chain connects TRBV18 to TRBJ1-1; a weak D match, TRBD1 (6 bases). This CDR3 spans 17 amino acids. Germline V CDR1 and CDR2: KGHSH, LQKENI. V lost 3 bases, J lost 1 base, and 18 bases lay in between. CDR3 region: CASSPRGGQWTNTEAFF. DNA for the CDR3: TGTGCCAGCTCACCCCGAGGCGGACAGTGGACGAACACTGAAGCTTTCTTT.

This clone occurred once. The gene calls are TRBV7-2 and TRBJ2-5, with 9 bases lining up with TRBD2. The V segment lost 1 base and the J segment 4 bases; nucleotides outside the gene matches: 4. Per germline, CDR1 SGHTA and CDR2 FQGNSA. The CDR3 loop spans 15 amino acids. The CDR3 coding sequence is TGTGCCAGCAGCTTAGGCGGGAGGGCCACAGAGACCCAGTACTTC. It translates to CASSLGGRATETQYF.

The chain carries TRBV27 and TRBJ1-6, with 9 bases matching TRBD1. The germline gives CDR1 MNHEY, CDR2 SMNVEV (reference sequence). This CDR3 comprises 14 residues. V lost 4 bases to trimming and J lost 9 bases; unmatched junction nucleotides: 4. For the CDR3, the DNA is TGTGCCAGCAGTTCGGGACAGGGCGGTTCACCCCTCCACTTT. This gives the protein CASSSGQGGSPLHF.